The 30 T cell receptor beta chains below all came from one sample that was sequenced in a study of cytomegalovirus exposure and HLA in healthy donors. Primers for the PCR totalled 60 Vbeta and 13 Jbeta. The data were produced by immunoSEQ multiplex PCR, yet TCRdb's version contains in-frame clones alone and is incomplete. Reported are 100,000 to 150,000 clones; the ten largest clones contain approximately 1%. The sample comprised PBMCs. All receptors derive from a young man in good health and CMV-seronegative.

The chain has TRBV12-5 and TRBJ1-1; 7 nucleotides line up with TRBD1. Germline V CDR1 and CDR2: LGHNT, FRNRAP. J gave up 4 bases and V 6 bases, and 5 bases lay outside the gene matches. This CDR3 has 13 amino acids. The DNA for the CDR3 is TGTGCTAGTGGGGGGCAGGGGGGCACTGAAGCTTTCTTT. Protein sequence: CASGGQGGTEAFF.

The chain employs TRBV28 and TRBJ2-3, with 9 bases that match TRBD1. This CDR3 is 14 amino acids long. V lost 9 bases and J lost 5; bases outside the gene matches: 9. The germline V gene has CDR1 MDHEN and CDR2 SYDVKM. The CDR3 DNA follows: TGTGCCAGTTCCGGGACAGGGTTTGAAGATACGCAGTATTTT. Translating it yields CASSGTGFEDTQYF.

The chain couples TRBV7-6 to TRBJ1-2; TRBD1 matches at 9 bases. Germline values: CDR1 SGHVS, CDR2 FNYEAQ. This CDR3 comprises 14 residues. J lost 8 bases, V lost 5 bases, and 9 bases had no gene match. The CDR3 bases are TGTGCCAGCAGCGGACTCCGGGACAGGGACGGCTACACCTTC. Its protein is CASSGLRDRDGYTF.

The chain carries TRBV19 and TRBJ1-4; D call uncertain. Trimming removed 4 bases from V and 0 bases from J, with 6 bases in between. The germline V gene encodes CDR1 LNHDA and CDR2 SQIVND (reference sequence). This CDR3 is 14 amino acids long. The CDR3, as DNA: TGTGCCAGTAGTACCGGGACAACTAATGAAAAACTGTTTTTT. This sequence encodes CASSTGTTNEKLFF.

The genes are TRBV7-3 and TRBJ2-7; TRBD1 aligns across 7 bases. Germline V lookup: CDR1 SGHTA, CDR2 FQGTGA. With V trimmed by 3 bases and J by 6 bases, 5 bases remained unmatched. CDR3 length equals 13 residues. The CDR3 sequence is CASSLRQGVEQYF. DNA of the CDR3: TGTGCCAGCAGCTTGAGACAGGGTGTCGAGCAGTACTTC.

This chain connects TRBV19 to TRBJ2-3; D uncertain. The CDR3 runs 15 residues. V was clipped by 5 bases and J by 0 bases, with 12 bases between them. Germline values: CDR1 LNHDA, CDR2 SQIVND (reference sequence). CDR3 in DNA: TGTGCCAGTAGTTGGGCAGGCCCTAGCACAGATACGCAGTATTTT. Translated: CASSWAGPSTDTQYF.

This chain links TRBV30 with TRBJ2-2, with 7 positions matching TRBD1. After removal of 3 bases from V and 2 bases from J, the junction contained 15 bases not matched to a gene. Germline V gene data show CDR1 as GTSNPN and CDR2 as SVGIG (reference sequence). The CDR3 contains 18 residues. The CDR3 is CAWSLRDSSSKNTGELFF. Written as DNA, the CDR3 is TGTGCCTGGAGCTTAAGGGACAGCTCATCAAAAAACACCGGGGAGCTGTTTTTT.

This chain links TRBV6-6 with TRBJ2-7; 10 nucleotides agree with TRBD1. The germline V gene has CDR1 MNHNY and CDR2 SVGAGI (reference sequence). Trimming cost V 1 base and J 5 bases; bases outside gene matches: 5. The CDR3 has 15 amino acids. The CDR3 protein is CASSYLGQGSNEQYF. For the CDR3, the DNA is TGTGCCAGCAGTTACTTGGGACAGGGGTCGAACGAGCAGTACTTC.

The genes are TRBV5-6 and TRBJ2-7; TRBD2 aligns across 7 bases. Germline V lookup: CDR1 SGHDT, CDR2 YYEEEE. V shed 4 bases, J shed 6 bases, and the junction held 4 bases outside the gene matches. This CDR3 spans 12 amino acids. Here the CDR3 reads CASSPGGGEQYF. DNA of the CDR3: TGTGCCAGCAGCCCAGGCGGGGGCGAGCAGTACTTC.

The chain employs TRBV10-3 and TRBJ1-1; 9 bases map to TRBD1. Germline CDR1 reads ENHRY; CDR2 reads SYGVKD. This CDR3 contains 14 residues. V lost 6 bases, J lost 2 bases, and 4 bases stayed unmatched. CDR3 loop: CAISPGQGNTEAFF. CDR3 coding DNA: TGTGCCATCAGCCCGGGACAGGGAAACACTGAAGCTTTCTTT.

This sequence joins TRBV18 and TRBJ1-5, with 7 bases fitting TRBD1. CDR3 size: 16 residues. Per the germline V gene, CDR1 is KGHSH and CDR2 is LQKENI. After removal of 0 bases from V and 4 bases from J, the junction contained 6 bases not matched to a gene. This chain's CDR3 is CASSPPAGGRNQPQHF. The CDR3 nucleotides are TGTGCCAGCTCACCACCGGCAGGGGGACGAAATCAGCCCCAGCATTTT.

Here the CDR3 DNA reads TGTGCCAGCAGCGGTCGGGACTTTCAGGTC. This translates into CASSGRDFQV. The rearrangement joins TRBV7-9 to TRBJ2-7, with a weak D call TRBD2 (6 bases). The germline V gene has CDR1 SEHNR and CDR2 FQNEAQ (reference sequence). The length of the CDR3 is 10 residues.

The CDR3 nucleotides read TGTGCCAGCAGCTTAGCGCCCTGGGAGCGTCAGCCCCAGCATTTT. Translating gives CASSLAPWERQPQHF. The chain links TRBV7-8 to TRBJ1-5; D gene unclear. Trimming left V 0 bases short and J 6 bases short, with 12 bases between. This CDR3 region has 15 residues. CDR1 and CDR2 from the germline V gene are SGHVS and FQNEAQ. Supplemented by reference TRBV7-8 and TRBJ1-5, the full variable domain reads GAGVSQSPRYKVAKRGQDVALRCDPISGHVSLFWYQQALGQGPEFLTYFQNEAQLDKSGLPSDRFFAERPEGSVSTLKIQRTQQEDSAVYLCASSLAPWERQPQHFGDGTRLSIL.

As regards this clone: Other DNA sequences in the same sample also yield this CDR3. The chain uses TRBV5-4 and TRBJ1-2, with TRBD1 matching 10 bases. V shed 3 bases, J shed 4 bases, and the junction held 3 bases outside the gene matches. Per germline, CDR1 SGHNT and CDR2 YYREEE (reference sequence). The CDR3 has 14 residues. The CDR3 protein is CASSWDRGGYGYTF. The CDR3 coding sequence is TGTGCCAGCAGCTGGGACAGGGGAGGCTATGGCTACACCTTC.

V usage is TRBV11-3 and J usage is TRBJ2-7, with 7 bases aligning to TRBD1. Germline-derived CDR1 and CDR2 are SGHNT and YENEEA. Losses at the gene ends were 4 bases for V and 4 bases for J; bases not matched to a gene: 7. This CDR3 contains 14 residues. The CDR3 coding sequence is TGTGCCAGCAGCTACCGGGACAGAACTTACGAGCAGTACTTC. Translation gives CASSYRDRTYEQYF.

The CDR3 region is CASSLVELAGVGGEQFF. Written as DNA, the CDR3 is TGTGCCAGCAGCTTAGTGGAACTAGCGGGAGTGGGGGGTGAGCAGTTCTTC. This chain links TRBV7-2 with TRBJ2-1; 11 nucleotides align to TRBD2. Germline values: CDR1 SGHTA, CDR2 FQGNSA. J was trimmed by 9 bases and V by 1 base; bases with no gene match: 11. The CDR3 has 17 residues.

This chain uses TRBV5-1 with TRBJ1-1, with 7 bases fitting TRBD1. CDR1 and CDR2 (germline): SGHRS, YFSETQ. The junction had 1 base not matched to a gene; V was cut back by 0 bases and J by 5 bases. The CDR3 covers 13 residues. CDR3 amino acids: CASSLVGQTEAFF. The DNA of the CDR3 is TGCGCCAGCAGCTTGGTGGGACAGACTGAAGCTTTCTTT.

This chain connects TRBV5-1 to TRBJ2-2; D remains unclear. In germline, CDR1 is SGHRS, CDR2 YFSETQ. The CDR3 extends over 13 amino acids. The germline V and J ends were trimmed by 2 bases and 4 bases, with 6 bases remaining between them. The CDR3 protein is CASSFSSTGELFF. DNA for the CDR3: TGCGCCAGCAGCTTCTCGAGCACCGGGGAGCTGTTTTTT.

CDR3 residues: CASSQDLTVAGGPYYEQYF. The CDR3 region has the DNA TGTGCCAGCAGCCAAGATCTAACGGTAGCGGGGGGGCCTTACTACGAGCAGTACTTC. This sequence joins TRBV4-2 and TRBJ2-7; 11 nucleotides match TRBD2. J was trimmed by 3 bases and V by 0 bases; bases with no gene match: 13. The CDR3 contains 19 residues. CDR1 LGHNA and CDR2 YNFKEQ come from the germline V gene.

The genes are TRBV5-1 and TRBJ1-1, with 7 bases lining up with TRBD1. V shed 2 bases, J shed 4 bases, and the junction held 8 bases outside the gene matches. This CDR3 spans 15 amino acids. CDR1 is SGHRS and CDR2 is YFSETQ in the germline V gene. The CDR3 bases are TGCGCCAGCAGCTTTTCGACAGGGCAGGGCACTGAAGCTTTCTTT. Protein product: CASSFSTGQGTEAFF.

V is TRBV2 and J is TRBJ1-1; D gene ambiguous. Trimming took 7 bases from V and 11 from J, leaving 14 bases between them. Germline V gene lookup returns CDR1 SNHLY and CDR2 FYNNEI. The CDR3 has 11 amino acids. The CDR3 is CASMGSLWAFF. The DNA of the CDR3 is TGTGCCAGCATGGGCAGCCTCTGGGCTTTCTTT.

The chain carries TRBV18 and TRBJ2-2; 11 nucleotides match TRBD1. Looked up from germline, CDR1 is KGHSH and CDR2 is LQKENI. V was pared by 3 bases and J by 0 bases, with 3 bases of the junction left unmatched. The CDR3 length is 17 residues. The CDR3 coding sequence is TGTGCCAGCTCACCCGGGACAGGGGGTGCGAACACCGGGGAGCTGTTTTTT. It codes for CASSPGTGGANTGELFF.

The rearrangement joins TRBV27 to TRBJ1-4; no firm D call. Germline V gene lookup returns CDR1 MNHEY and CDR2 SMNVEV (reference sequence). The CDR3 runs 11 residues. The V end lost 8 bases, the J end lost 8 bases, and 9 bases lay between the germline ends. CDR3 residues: CASRVGEKLFF. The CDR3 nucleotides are TGTGCCAGCCGGGTCGGGGAAAAACTGTTTTTT.

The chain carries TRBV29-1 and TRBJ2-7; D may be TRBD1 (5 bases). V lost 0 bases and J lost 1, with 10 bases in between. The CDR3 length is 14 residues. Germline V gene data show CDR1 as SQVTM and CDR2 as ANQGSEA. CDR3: CSVEDHRLSYEQYF. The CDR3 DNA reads TGCAGCGTTGAAGATCACAGGTTGTCCTACGAGCAGTACTTC.

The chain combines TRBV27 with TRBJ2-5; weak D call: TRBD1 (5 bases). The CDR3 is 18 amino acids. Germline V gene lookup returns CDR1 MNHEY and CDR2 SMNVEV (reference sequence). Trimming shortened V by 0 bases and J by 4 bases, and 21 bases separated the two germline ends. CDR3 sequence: CASSLSSGYPLIGETQYF. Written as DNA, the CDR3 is TGTGCCAGCAGTTTATCCTCAGGGTACCCGCTAATCGGAGAGACCCAGTACTTC.

In DNA form, the CDR3 reads TGTGCCAGCAGCGACCGAGGGAGCACTGAAGCTTTCTTT. It codes for CASSDRGSTEAFF. The V and J genes are TRBV7-9 and TRBJ1-1; D remains ambiguous. CDR1 is SEHNR and CDR2 is FQNEAQ in the germline V gene (reference sequence). The germline V and J ends were trimmed by 5 bases and 4 bases, with 11 bases remaining between them. The CDR3 runs 13 residues.

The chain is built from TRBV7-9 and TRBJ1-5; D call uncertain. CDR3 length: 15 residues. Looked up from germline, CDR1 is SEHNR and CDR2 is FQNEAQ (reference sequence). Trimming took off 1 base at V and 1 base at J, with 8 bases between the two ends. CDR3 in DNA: TGTGCCAGCAGCTTAGGAGGGTCGAGCAATCAGCCCCAGCATTTT. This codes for CASSLGGSSNQPQHF.

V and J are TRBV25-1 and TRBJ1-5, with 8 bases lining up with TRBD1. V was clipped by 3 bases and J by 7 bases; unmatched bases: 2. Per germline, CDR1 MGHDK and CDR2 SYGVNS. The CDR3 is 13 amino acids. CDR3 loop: CASSDRDRQPQHF. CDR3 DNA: TGTGCCAGCAGTGACAGGGACAGGCAGCCCCAGCATTTT. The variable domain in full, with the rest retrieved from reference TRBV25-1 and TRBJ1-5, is EADIYQTPRYLVIGTGKKITLECSQTMGHDKMYWYQQDPGMELHLIHYSYGVNSTEKGDLSSESTVSRIRTEHFPLTLESARPSHTSQYLCASSDRDRQPQHFGDGTRLSIL.

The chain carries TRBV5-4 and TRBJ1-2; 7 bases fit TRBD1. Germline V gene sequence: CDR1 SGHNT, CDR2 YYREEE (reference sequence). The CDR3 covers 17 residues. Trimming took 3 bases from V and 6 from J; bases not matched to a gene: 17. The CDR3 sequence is CASSSRGQAKAGDGYTF. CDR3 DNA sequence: TGTGCCAGCAGCTCAAGAGGACAGGCCAAGGCTGGTGATGGCTACACCTTC.

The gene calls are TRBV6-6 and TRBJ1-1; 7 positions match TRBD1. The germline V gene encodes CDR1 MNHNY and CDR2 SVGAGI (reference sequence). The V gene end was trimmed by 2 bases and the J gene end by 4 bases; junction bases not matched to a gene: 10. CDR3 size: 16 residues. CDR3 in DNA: TGTGCCAGCAGTTACGGGCCTCACGAGGGGGCCACTGAAGCTTTCTTT. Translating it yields CASSYGPHEGATEAFF.